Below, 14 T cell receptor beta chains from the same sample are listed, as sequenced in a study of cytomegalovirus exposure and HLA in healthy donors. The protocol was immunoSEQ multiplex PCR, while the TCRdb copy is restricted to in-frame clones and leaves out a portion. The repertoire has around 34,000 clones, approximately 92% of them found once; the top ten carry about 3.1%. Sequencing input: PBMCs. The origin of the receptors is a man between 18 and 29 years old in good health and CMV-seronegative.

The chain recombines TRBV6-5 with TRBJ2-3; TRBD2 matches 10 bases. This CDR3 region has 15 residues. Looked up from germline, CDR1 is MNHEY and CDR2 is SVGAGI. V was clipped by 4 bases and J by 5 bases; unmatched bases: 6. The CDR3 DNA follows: TGTGCCAGCAGTTTCCAGCGGGGGGGCCGAGATACGCAGTATTTT. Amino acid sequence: CASSFQRGGRDTQYF.

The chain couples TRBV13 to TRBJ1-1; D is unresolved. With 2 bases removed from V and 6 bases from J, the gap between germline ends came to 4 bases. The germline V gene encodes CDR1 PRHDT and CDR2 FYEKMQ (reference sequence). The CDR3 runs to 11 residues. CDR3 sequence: CASSLFAEAFF. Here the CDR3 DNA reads TGTGCCAGCAGCTTATTCGCTGAAGCTTTCTTT.

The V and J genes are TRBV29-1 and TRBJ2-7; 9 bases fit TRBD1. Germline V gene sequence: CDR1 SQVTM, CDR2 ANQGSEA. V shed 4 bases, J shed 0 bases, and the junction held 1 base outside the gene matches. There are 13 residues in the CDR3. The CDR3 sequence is CSVAGQGSYEQYF. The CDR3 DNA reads TGCAGCGTTGCGGGACAGGGCTCCTACGAGCAGTACTTC.

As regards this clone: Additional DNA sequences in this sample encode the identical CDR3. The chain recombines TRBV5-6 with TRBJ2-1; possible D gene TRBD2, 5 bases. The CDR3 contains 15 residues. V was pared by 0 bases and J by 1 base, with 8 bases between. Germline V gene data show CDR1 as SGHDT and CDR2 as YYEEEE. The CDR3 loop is CASSLGAGSYNEQFF. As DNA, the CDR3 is TGTGCCAGCAGCTTGGGCGCGGGTTCCTACAATGAGCAGTTCTTC.

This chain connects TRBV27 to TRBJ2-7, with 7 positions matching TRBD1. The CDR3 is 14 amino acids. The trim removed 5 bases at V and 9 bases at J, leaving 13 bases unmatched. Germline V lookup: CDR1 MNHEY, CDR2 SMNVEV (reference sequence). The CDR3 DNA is TGTGCCAGCAGTCCCCGGGACAGTACGGTGGGGCAGTACTTC. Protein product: CASSPRDSTVGQYF.

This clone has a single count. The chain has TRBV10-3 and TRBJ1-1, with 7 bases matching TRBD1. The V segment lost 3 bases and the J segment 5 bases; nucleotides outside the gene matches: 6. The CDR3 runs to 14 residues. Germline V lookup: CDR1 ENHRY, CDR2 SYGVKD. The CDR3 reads CAISDPNRGTEAFF. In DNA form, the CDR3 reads TGTGCCATCAGTGACCCTAACAGGGGAACTGAAGCTTTCTTT.

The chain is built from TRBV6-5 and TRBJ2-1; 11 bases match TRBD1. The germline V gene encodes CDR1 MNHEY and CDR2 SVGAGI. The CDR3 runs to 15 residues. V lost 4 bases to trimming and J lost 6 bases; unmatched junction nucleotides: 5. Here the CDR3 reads CASSSGQGGPNEQFF. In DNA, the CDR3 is TGTGCCAGCAGTTCGGGACAGGGGGGTCCCAATGAGCAGTTCTTC.

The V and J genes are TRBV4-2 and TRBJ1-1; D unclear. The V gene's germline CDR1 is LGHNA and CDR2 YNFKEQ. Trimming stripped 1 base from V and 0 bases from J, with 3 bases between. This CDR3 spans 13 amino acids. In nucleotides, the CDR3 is TGTGCCAGCAGCCAAGGTATGAACACTGAAGCTTTCTTT. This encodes CASSQGMNTEAFF.

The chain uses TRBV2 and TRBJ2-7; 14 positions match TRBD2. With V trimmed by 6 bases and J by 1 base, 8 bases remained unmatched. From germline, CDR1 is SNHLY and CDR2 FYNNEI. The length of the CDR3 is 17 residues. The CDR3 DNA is TGTGCCAGCAGGGACGCGGGACTAGCGGGGGAATCCTACGAGCAGTACTTC. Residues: CASRDAGLAGESYEQYF.

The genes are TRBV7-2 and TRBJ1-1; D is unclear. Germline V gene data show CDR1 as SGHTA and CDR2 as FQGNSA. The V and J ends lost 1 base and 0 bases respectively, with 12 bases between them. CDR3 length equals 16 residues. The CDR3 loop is CASSLEAHRMNTEAFF. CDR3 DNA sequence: TGTGCCAGCAGCTTAGAAGCTCACCGCATGAACACTGAAGCTTTCTTT.

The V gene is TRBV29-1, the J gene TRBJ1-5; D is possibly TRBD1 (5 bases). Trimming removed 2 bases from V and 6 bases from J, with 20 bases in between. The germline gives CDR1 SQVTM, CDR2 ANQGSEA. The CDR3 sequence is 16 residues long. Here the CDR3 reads CSVETEGARRGQPQHF. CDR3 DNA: TGCAGCGTTGAAACGGAAGGGGCGCGAAGGGGTCAGCCCCAGCATTTT. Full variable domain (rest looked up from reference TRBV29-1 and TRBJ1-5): SAVISQKPSRDICQRGTSLTIQCQVDSQVTMMFWYRQQPGQSLTLIATANQGSEATYESGFVIDKFPISRPNLTFSTLTVSNMSPEDSSIYLCSVETEGARRGQPQHFGDGTRLSIL.

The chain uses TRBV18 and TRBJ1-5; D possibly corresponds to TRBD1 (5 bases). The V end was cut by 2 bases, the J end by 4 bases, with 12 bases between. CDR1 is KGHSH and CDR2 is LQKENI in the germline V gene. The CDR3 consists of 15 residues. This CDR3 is CASSPGRTSNQPQHF. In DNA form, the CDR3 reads TGTGCCAGCTCACCAGGTAGGACATCGAATCAGCCCCAGCATTTT.

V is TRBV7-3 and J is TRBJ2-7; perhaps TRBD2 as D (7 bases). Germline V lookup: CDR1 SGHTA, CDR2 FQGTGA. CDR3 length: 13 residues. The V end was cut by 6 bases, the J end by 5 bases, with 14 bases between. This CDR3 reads CASSPTGRDEQYF. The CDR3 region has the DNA TGTGCCAGCAGTCCTACAGGGAGGGACGAGCAGTACTTC.

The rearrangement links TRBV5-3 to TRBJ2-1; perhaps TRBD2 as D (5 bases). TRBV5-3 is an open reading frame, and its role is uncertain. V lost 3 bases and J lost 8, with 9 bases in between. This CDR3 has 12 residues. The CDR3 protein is CARSSTRYEQFF. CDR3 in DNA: TGTGCCAGAAGCTCCACTAGATATGAGCAGTTCTTC.